This T cell receptor (beta chain) was identified during a study of spatial heterogeneity in lung cancer. Background on the study: Detected sequences consistently included more beta-chain ones than alpha-chain ones. Across the raw uncorrected reads, a unique TCR and UMI combination was observed, on average, more than ten times.

Time point of the sample: sample taken at primary tumor resection. Unsorted tumor, nontumor lung tissue or cryopreserved PBMC supplied the whole RNA. Samples were obtained from some 70 donors, all untreated early-stage non-small cell lung cancer patients. The V and J ends lost 4 bases and 1 base respectively, with 10 bases between them. The CDR3 has 14 residues. Germline V gives CDR1 MNHNS, CDR2 SASEGT. In the library, each TCR cDNA molecule bore its own unique molecular identifier. A single record per CDR3 protein comes from TCRdb applying MiXCR to the 5' RACE reads. The sample shows 45,000 to 55,000 distinct CDR3 sequences, roughly 5% of them seen only once.

Material: PBMCs, obtained at surgery. This TCR derives from a male donor with early-stage non-small cell lung cancer. The J gene is TRBJ1-1, the V gene TRBV6-1; tentatively, D is TRBD1 (5 bases). CDR3 region: CASSGGTSNTEAFF. The CDR3 region has the DNA TGTGCCAGCAGTGGGGGGACCTCGAACACTGAAGCTTTCTTT.